Below are 18 T cell receptor beta chains sequenced from a single sample in a study of CXCR3-negative and CXCR3-positive naive CD8 T cells (dated by TCRdb to about 2019). No antigens are known for them. Points the paper makes about the study in general: TRB CDR3s from CXCR3-positive naive cells showed higher hydrophobicity (lower Kidera factor 4), lower energy, and higher strength and volume indices than CXCR3-negative naive cells.

The reads were generated on a NextSeq 550. The Human TCR Profiling Kit (MiLaboratory) was used to prepare UMI-labeled 5' RACE TRB cDNA libraries. Following reprocessing of the reads by TCRdb, the data hold one row per CDR3 protein sequence and no DNA is available. This sample's table contains some 130,000 distinct CDR3 sequences. The biggest ten clones account for 0.5% to 0.7% of the sample. Sequenced input: naive CXCR3+ CD8+ T cells from blood. The sample's cell subset or site, from its label and the paper: CD45RO-CCR7+CD27+CD95- naive CD8+ T cells expressing CXCR3 (TNR3+). These receptors came from a human donor in good health. Some clones in this sample may be carry-over from other donors' samples.

The rearrangement joins TRBV29-1 to TRBJ2-1; the D gene TCRdb calls, TRBD2, cannot be checked with no DNA. The CDR3 runs 16 residues. The germline CDR1 and CDR2 sequences are SQVTM and ANQGSEA. The CDR3 sequence is CSVGGWLAGVSNEQFF.

The chain recombines TRBV3-1 with TRBJ2-7; the TRBD2 assignment by TCRdb is unverifiable without DNA. CDR3 length: 14 residues. Germline values: CDR1 LGHDT, CDR2 YNNKEL (reference sequence). CDR3 sequence: CASSQDRASDEQYF.

The genes are TRBV5-1 and TRBJ2-7; checking the TCRdb D call of TRBD1 is not possible without DNA. Germline V gene sequence: CDR1 SGHRS, CDR2 YFSETQ. The CDR3 extends over 16 amino acids. The CDR3 reads CASSFSSTGAFTEQYF.

The chain recombines TRBV5-4 with TRBJ2-7. Germline V CDR1 and CDR2: SGHNT, YYREEE (reference sequence). The CDR3 consists of 14 residues. This CDR3 reads CASSIRTGHHEQYF.

The CDR3 loop is CASSTSPVADSRRDNEQFF. The rearrangement joins TRBV2 to TRBJ2-1; the TCRdb call, TRBD1, lacks DNA for checking. Germline-derived CDR1 and CDR2 are SNHLY and FYNNEI. The CDR3 is made up of 19 amino acids.

V usage is TRBV7-3 and J usage is TRBJ2-2. CDR1 is SGHTA and CDR2 is FQGTGA in the germline V gene. CDR3 size: 14 residues. The CDR3: CASSLTDGTGELFF.

This sequence joins TRBV28 and TRBJ2-7; the TRBD2 assignment by TCRdb is unverifiable without DNA. Per the germline V gene, CDR1 is MDHEN and CDR2 is SYDVKM. This CDR3 spans 14 amino acids. The CDR3 loop reads CASSYSGFSYEQYF.

The CDR3 reads CASSSQPSNPQYF. The rearrangement joins TRBV28 to TRBJ2-5; TCRdb calls TRBD2, which cannot be checked without DNA. CDR1 and CDR2 (germline): MDHEN, SYDVKM. The CDR3 sequence is 13 residues long.

V and J are TRBV19 and TRBJ2-1; lacking DNA, the TRBD1 call made by TCRdb goes unchecked. In germline, CDR1 is LNHDA, CDR2 SQIVND (reference sequence). The CDR3 runs to 17 residues. The CDR3: CASTPIVDRSSYNEQFF.

The genes are TRBV27 and TRBJ1-5. This CDR3 comprises 12 residues. Germline CDR1 MNHEY, CDR2 SMNVEV (reference sequence). CDR3 residues: CASSAYLGAQHF.

J is TRBJ2-2 and V is TRBV12-3 or TRBV12-4; TCRdb proposes TRBD1, but this gene call is untestable without DNA. This CDR3 is 14 amino acids long. The CDR3 sequence: CASSPLAITGELFF.

J is TRBJ1-1 and V is TRBV5-6; the D call from TCRdb, TRBD1, cannot be confirmed without DNA. The CDR3 is 14 residues long. Germline V gene data show CDR1 as SGHDT and CDR2 as YYEEEE. This CDR3 reads CASSFTLGFSEAFF.

V usage is TRBV13 and J usage is TRBJ2-7; TCRdb lists TRBD1, though no DNA is available to test this call. Germline CDR1 is PRHDT and CDR2 is FYEKMQ (reference sequence). The length of the CDR3 is 16 residues. CDR3 protein: CASSLGGAGSPYEQYF.

This rearrangement joins TRBV4-1 to TRBJ2-1; TCRdb reports TRBD1, a call that lacks DNA to check it against. Germline values: CDR1 MGHRA, CDR2 YSYEKL. The CDR3 runs to 16 residues. This CDR3 is CASSQESGAWNNEQFF.

The chain has TRBV29-1 and TRBJ2-2. Germline values: CDR1 SQVTM, CDR2 ANQGSEA. This CDR3 comprises 11 residues. This CDR3 reads CSMESTGELFF.

The rearrangement links TRBV28 to TRBJ2-5; TCRdb proposes TRBD1, but this gene call is untestable without DNA. The CDR3 totals 14 residues. Germline loops: CDR1 MDHEN, CDR2 SYDVKM. CDR3 sequence: CASRLQGAGETQYF.

The gene calls are TRBV7-9 and TRBJ1-1. Germline V gives CDR1 SEHNR, CDR2 FQNEAQ (reference sequence). The CDR3 runs 11 residues. The chain's CDR3 is CASAFGTEAFF.

The CDR3 sequence: CASSLEVGNYGYTF. The chain carries TRBV5-1 and TRBJ1-2. CDR1 is SGHRS, CDR2 YFSETQ, per germline. This CDR3 is 14 amino acids long. Together with reference TRBV5-1 and TRBJ1-2, the CDR3 gives the full variable domain: KAGVTQTPRYLIKTRGQQVTLSCSPISGHRSVSWYQQTPGQGLQFLFEYFSETQRNKGNFPGRFSGRQFSNSRSEMNVSTLELGDSALYLCASSLEVGNYGYTFGSGTRLTVV.